These 29 T cell receptor beta chains were all obtained from the same sample, sequenced in a study of CD8 T cells in Susac syndrome. Roughly 0.45 to 1 ug RNA was reverse transcribed with random hexamers. TCRdb processed the immunoSEQ multiplex PCR reads anew with MiXCR; each CDR3 protein has one entry. The sample holds 250,000 to 300,000 distinct CDR3 sequences, 85% seen once. The specimen sequenced was CD8+ T cells from PBMCs. Source of these receptors: a human donor with multiple sclerosis.

This clonotype was found once. The CDR3 sequence: CASSFPETSGSSSYNEQFF. The CDR3 nucleotides read TGTGCCAGCAGTTTCCCCGAGACTAGCGGATCATCCTCCTACAATGAGCAGTTCTTC. The gene calls are TRBV28 and TRBJ2-1, with 9 bases aligning to TRBD2. The V segment lost 3 bases and the J segment 0 bases; nucleotides outside the gene matches: 12. CDR3 length: 19 amino acids. Germline V gene lookup returns CDR1 MDHEN and CDR2 SYDVKM.

The CDR3 bases are TGTGCCAGCAGCACTTTAGCGGGACCCAACGAGCAGTACTTC. It translates to CASSTLAGPNEQYF. The chain carries TRBV7-2 and TRBJ2-7; 8 nucleotides match TRBD2. The CDR3 consists of 14 residues. V lost 5 bases, J lost 5 bases, and 8 bases stayed unmatched. Germline V gives CDR1 SGHTA, CDR2 FQGNSA. The variable domain in full, with the rest retrieved from reference TRBV7-2 and TRBJ2-7, is GAGVSQSPSNKVTEKGKDVELRCDPISGHTALYWYRQSLGQGLEFLIYFQGNSAPDKSGLPSDRFSAERTGGSVSTLTIQRTQQEDSAVYLCASSTLAGPNEQYFGPGTRLTVT.

A single count supports this clonotype. The chain couples TRBV28 to TRBJ1-5; D unresolved. Germline-derived CDR1 and CDR2 are MDHEN and SYDVKM. The CDR3 has 18 residues. V dropped 2 bases and J dropped 0 bases, with 17 bases sitting between them. The CDR3 is CASSLRQAADHSNQPQHF. In nucleotides, the CDR3 is TGTGCCAGCAGTTTAAGGCAAGCGGCAGACCATAGCAATCAGCCCCAGCATTTT.

The V call is TRBV7-3, the J call TRBJ2-3, with 10 positions matching TRBD1. Germline V CDR1 and CDR2: SGHTA, FQGTGA. CDR3 length: 17 amino acids. The trim removed 2 bases at V and 5 bases at J, leaving 10 bases unmatched. CDR3 in DNA: TGTGCCAGCAGCTTAGGGTTTGGGACAGGGGCGGAAGATACGCAGTATTTT. It is translated as CASSLGFGTGAEDTQYF.

The chain joins TRBV6-5 to TRBJ1-5; D remains ambiguous. The CDR3 has 13 amino acids. V lost 6 bases and J 1 base, leaving 7 bases between the germline ends. The germline V gene encodes CDR1 MNHEY and CDR2 SVGAGI. The CDR3 DNA sequence: TGTGCCAGCAGAGATAAGAGCAATCAGCCCCAGCATTTT. Translated: CASRDKSNQPQHF.

The chain uses TRBV14 and TRBJ2-1; 9 positions agree with TRBD2. The trim removed 2 bases at V and 6 bases at J, leaving 8 bases unmatched. The germline V gene has CDR1 SGHDN and CDR2 FVKESK. CDR3 length: 16 amino acids. CDR3 bases: TGTGCCAGCAGCCAACTATTAGCGGGAGTGCTCAATGAGCAGTTCTTC. Encoded protein: CASSQLLAGVLNEQFF.

The J gene is TRBJ2-7, the V gene TRBV28, with 9 bases fitting TRBD1. After removal of 5 bases from V and 2 bases from J, the junction contained 7 bases not matched to a gene. Germline CDR1 and CDR2: MDHEN and SYDVKM. CDR3 size: 15 residues. In nucleotides, the CDR3 is TGTGCCAGCAGTCTGCCCCGACAGGGGGCCTACGAGCAGTACTTC. This codes for CASSLPRQGAYEQYF.

The chain is built from TRBV12-3 or TRBV12-4 and TRBJ2-3; TRBD1 or TRBD2 may be the D gene (5 bases each). Trimming stripped 4 bases from V and 3 bases from J, with 17 bases between. This CDR3 spans 16 amino acids. In DNA form, the CDR3 reads TGTGCCAGCAGTTCCCAGTCGGGACCCGTGACAGATACGCAGTATTTT. The encoded protein is CASSSQSGPVTDTQYF.

The chain carries TRBV7-3 and TRBJ2-4; D perhaps matches TRBD2 (6 bases). V lost 5 bases and J 1 base, leaving 12 bases between the germline ends. Per germline, CDR1 SGHTA and CDR2 FQGTGA. There are 15 residues in the CDR3. This CDR3 is CASSLFGGAKNIQYF. For the CDR3, the DNA is TGTGCCAGCAGCCTCTTTGGGGGGGCCAAAAACATTCAGTACTTC.

The chain employs TRBV12-3 or TRBV12-4 and TRBJ2-1; D is unresolved. Deletions cut 5 bases from V and 9 bases from J, with 8 bases between. CDR3 length: 11 residues. The CDR3 sequence: CASSIPGEQFF. In nucleotides, the CDR3 is TGTGCCAGCAGTATTCCCGGTGAGCAGTTCTTC.

This chain uses TRBV6-1 with TRBJ2-7, with TRBD2 matching 16 bases. V gave up 6 bases and J gave up 0 bases; unmatched junction bases: 5. The CDR3 extends over 17 amino acids. CDR1 and CDR2 from the germline V gene are MNHNS and SASEGT. The CDR3 spells CASSWGLAGGSSYEQYF. In nucleotides, the CDR3 is TGTGCCAGCAGCTGGGGACTAGCGGGAGGGAGCTCCTACGAGCAGTACTTC.

For this clonotype: At one end, the junction sequence differs from germline, possibly due to a read error. This chain uses TRBV7-9 with TRBJ2-3; TRBD2 is a possible D gene (5 bases). Germline-derived CDR1 and CDR2 are SEHNR and FQNEAQ (reference sequence). The CDR3 consists of 15 residues. CDR3 region: CASSVRGWSTDAQYF. In DNA form, the CDR3 reads TGTGCCAGCAGCGTACGCGGGTGGAGCACAGATGCGCAGTATTTT.

This clonotype showed up just a few times. The gene calls are TRBV7-8 and TRBJ1-5; maybe TRBD1 (5 bases). The CDR3 contains 15 residues. The germline V gene has CDR1 SGHVS and CDR2 FQNEAQ. V lost 3 bases to trimming and J lost 1 base, with 10 bases between them. The CDR3 reads CASSLGRLSNQPQHF. DNA of the CDR3: TGTGCCAGCAGCTTGGGACGGTTGAGCAATCAGCCCCAGCATTTT.

The gene calls are TRBV27 and TRBJ2-7; D might be TRBD1 (5 bases). The CDR3 length is 16 residues. CDR1 and CDR2 from the germline V gene are MNHEY and SMNVEV (reference sequence). V was cut by 1 base and J by 5 bases, with 18 bases left in between. This CDR3 reads CASSLWLGRVMHEQYF. The CDR3 DNA follows: TGTGCCAGCAGTTTATGGTTAGGCAGGGTAATGCACGAGCAGTACTTC.

This clonotype was found once. The chain links TRBV11-3 to TRBJ2-7; tentative D call: TRBD1 (6 bases). The CDR3 runs to 14 residues. The germline gives CDR1 SGHNT, CDR2 YENEEA. The V and J ends lost 3 bases and 2 bases respectively, with 11 bases between them. CDR3 DNA sequence: TGTGCCAGCAGCTTGGCGGACAGACCCTACGAGCAGTACTTC. Translated, it gives CASSLADRPYEQYF.

In this sample, this clonotype turned up once. V gene TRBV3-1 combines with J gene TRBJ2-1; 12 nucleotides match TRBD2. Losses at the gene ends were 4 bases for V and 8 bases for J; bases not matched to a gene: 9. The CDR3 loop spans 16 amino acids. The germline V gene encodes CDR1 LGHDT and CDR2 YNNKEL (reference sequence). CDR3 in amino acids: CASSPQGLAGGHEQFF. The CDR3 coding sequence is TGTGCCAGCAGCCCGCAGGGGCTAGCGGGAGGGCATGAGCAGTTCTTC.

The chain recombines TRBV28 with TRBJ2-1; D not resolved. CDR1 is MDHEN and CDR2 is SYDVKM in the germline V gene. This CDR3 region has 15 residues. The V end lost 5 bases, the J end lost 4 bases, and 15 bases lay between the germline ends. The CDR3 reads CASSLRQSFYNEQFF. CDR3 sequence (DNA): TGTGCCAGCAGTCTTAGACAATCGTTTTACAATGAGCAGTTCTTC.

The chain employs TRBV7-9 and TRBJ2-3, with no clear D. The CDR3 totals 8 residues. Germline V gene sequence: CDR1 SEHNR, CDR2 FQNEAQ (reference sequence). V dropped 10 bases and J dropped 6 bases, with 2 bases sitting between them. In nucleotides, the CDR3 is TGTGCCATCGATACGCAGTATTTT. Its translation is CAIDTQYF.

The genes are TRBV29-1 and TRBJ2-2; D is unresolved. Trimming took 4 bases from V and 2 from J, leaving 8 bases between them. This CDR3 comprises 13 residues. Germline loops: CDR1 SQVTM, CDR2 ANQGSEA. The CDR3 coding sequence is TGCAGCGTTGTCGCCACCAACACCGGGGAGCTGTTTTTT. Protein sequence: CSVVATNTGELFF.

The genes are TRBV4-3 and TRBJ2-1, with a weak D call TRBD1 (6 bases). In germline, CDR1 is LGHNA, CDR2 YSLEER. The length of the CDR3 is 15 residues. Trimming left V 3 bases short and J 8 bases short, with 17 bases between. CDR3 DNA: TGCGCCAGCAGCCAGACTACAGGGCTTTCACATGAGCAGTTCTTC. The encoded protein is CASSQTTGLSHEQFF.

This rearrangement joins TRBV7-9 to TRBJ1-1; possible D gene TRBD1, 6 bases. Germline V gives CDR1 SEHNR, CDR2 FQNEAQ (reference sequence). The CDR3 has 12 amino acids. Between the trimmed V and J ends, which lost 3 bases and 4 bases, there was a span of 6 bases. The CDR3 reads CASSLGATEAFF. In DNA, the CDR3 is TGTGCCAGCAGCTTGGGGGCCACTGAAGCTTTCTTT.

The genes are TRBV4-3 and TRBJ2-1, with D perhaps TRBD2 (6 bases). The CDR3 contains 15 residues. Trimming took off 5 bases at V and 2 bases at J, with 13 bases between the two ends. Germline CDR1 and CDR2: LGHNA and YSLEER. For the CDR3, the DNA is TGCGCCAGCAGCTCCGGAGGGATCGCCTACAATGAGCAGTTCTTC. It is translated as CASSSGGIAYNEQFF.

CDR3 DNA: TGCGCCAGCAGCCTAAGCGGACTCGACAATGAGCAGTTCTTC. Protein sequence: CASSLSGLDNEQFF. V usage is TRBV4-3 and J usage is TRBJ2-1; perhaps TRBD2 as D (5 bases). V was pared by 4 bases and J by 5 bases, with 12 bases between. CDR1 is LGHNA, CDR2 YSLEER, per germline. The CDR3 loop spans 14 amino acids.

This chain connects TRBV6-2 or TRBV6-3 to TRBJ2-1; D call uncertain. Germline lookup yields CDR1 MNHEY and CDR2 SVGEGT. V was trimmed by 2 bases and J by 5 bases, leaving 4 bases between them. The CDR3 consists of 12 residues. This CDR3 reads CASSYMDNEQFF. In DNA, the CDR3 is TGTGCCAGCAGTTACATGGACAATGAGCAGTTCTTC.

The chain couples TRBV9 to TRBJ1-1; no clear D. The V end was cut by 0 bases, the J end by 8 bases, with 14 bases between. CDR1 and CDR2 (germline): SGDLS, YYNGEE. CDR3 length: 14 residues. For the CDR3, the DNA is TGTGCCAGCAGCGTAGTTGAGGGAGTGGGCGAAGCTTTCTTT. It encodes CASSVVEGVGEAFF.

CDR3 sequence reads: CASSQDPNQETQYF. The CDR3 region has the DNA TGTGCCAGCAGCCAAGATCCGAATCAAGAGACCCAGTACTTC. The rearrangement uses TRBV14 and TRBJ2-5; unclear D gene. With 0 bases removed from V and 2 bases from J, the gap between germline ends came to 7 bases. The CDR3 runs 14 residues. The V gene's germline CDR1 is SGHDN and CDR2 FVKESK.

This clonotype was counted a single time. The V and J genes are TRBV16 and TRBJ2-2; D gene ambiguous. Trimming took 4 bases from V and 1 from J, leaving 10 bases between them. CDR1 and CDR2 (germline): KGHSY, FQNENV. The CDR3 runs 15 residues. Here the CDR3 reads CASSRFHQNTGELFF. For the CDR3, the DNA is TGTGCCAGCAGCCGCTTCCACCAGAACACCGGGGAGCTGTTTTTT.

V is TRBV24-1 and J is TRBJ2-1, with D perhaps assigned TRBD1 or TRBD2 (6 bases each). This CDR3 spans 16 amino acids. The V gene lost 4 bases and the J gene lost 7 bases, with 19 bases spanning the gap. The germline V gene encodes CDR1 KGHDR and CDR2 SFDVKD. In DNA, the CDR3 is TGTGCCACCAGTGACGGGGGCAGGGGCCCCAGTAATGAGCAGTTCTTC. Translation: CATSDGGRGPSNEQFF.

V gene TRBV20-1 combines with J gene TRBJ2-4; TRBD2 is a possible D gene (6 bases). Trimming took 7 bases from V and 4 from J, leaving 11 bases between them. Germline CDR1 reads DFQATT; CDR2 reads SNEGSKA (reference sequence). The CDR3 runs to 12 residues. The CDR3 nucleotides read TGCAGTGTTATAGCGGAAAAAAACATTCAGTACTTC. This encodes CSVIAEKNIQYF.